This T cell receptor (beta chain) was sequenced during a study of blood T cell repertoires in COVID-19. Whole-study context: Samples came from the United States, Italy and Spain, spanning acute and convalescent COVID-19. The analysed material was cDNA or gDNA that came from T cells, B-cell-depleted T cells, or PBMCs.

Using immunoSEQ multiplex PCR, the repertoire was profiled, and TCRdb retains in-frame clones only, with some absent. The sample has under 100,000 clones; about nine tenths are singletons. V dropped 5 bases and J dropped 8 bases, with 9 bases sitting between them. This CDR3 has 12 residues. The chain employs TRBV12-3 or TRBV12-4 and TRBJ1-4; perhaps TRBD1 as D (5 bases). This clonotype originated in a man aged 55 to 70 with COVID-19, enrolled during active disease. The sample was peripheral blood. The CDR3 region has the DNA TGTGCCAGCAGTCAATCAGGGGAAAAACTGTTTTTT. Protein product: CASSQSGEKLFF.